Here is one T cell receptor (beta chain) with its context. This clonotype was counted at least ten times. Its antigen is not yet known. Base quality data are lacking; no much larger clone is found one base away. The data derive from a study of CD8 T cells in ankylosing spondylitis (dated by TCRdb to the late 2010s). Study-level background: To find TCR variants linked to disease, the study profiled T cell receptor beta repertoires in ankylosing spondylitis patients and healthy donors. In total, the full study cohort was made up of nearly 110 healthy donors and approximately 24 ankylosing spondylitis patients. Samples of peripheral blood were taken, and for ankylosing spondylitis patients, synovial fluid was collected as well.

For sequencing, an Illumina HiSeq 2500 was employed. TCR beta libraries were prepared by quantitative 5'-RACE with molecular barcodes. The authors processed their data as follows. Disease-linked TCR variants were identified with a new computational method built on a probabilistic model of VDJ rearrangement. TCRdb cleaned the public reads at Q25 with fastp, built clones with MiXCR and kept in-frame beta chains. Rows with a matching CDR3 protein are joined into one entry that keeps the most common DNA and genes. None of the V and J calls come from the authors' own analysis; TCRdb made them. In all, the sample holds some 240,000 distinct CDR3 sequences, and 15% to 20% of those were seen once. 25% to 40% of the sample rests with the top ten. The CDR3 contains 12 residues, cysteine and phenylalanine counted. Only the CDR3 portion is preserved as DNA: 36 bases, with reading frame beginning at the first base. CDR1 and CDR2 (DFQATT, SNEGSKA) derive from the germline V gene (reference sequence). Ends trimmed: V by 4 bases, J by 4 bases; bases unmatched to a gene: 4.

What the work shows at the level of the full study, not this receptor alone: Blood from ankylosing spondylitis patients appeared to be characterized by a TCR beta motif made up of under ten highly homologous amino acid variants. The disease-linked clones had a CD8+ phenotype and were found at relatively low frequencies in peripheral blood. The disease-linked clones were reported as significantly enriched in matched synovial fluid samples from ankylosing spondylitis patients. Some motif variants were previously reported in synovial fluid and blood of reactive arthritis patients, suggesting common disease-initiation mechanisms.

The sequenced sample was blood, either unsorted or a sorted T cell fraction (not recorded which). In this chain, TRBV20-1 is recombined with TRBJ2-7, and 7 bases in between align with TRBD2. This receptor was identified in a male donor with ankylosing spondylitis or in good health (not recorded which). The CDR3 reads CSATGEGYEQYF. The nucleotides read TGCAGTGCTACGGGGGAGGGGTACGAGCAGTACTTC.